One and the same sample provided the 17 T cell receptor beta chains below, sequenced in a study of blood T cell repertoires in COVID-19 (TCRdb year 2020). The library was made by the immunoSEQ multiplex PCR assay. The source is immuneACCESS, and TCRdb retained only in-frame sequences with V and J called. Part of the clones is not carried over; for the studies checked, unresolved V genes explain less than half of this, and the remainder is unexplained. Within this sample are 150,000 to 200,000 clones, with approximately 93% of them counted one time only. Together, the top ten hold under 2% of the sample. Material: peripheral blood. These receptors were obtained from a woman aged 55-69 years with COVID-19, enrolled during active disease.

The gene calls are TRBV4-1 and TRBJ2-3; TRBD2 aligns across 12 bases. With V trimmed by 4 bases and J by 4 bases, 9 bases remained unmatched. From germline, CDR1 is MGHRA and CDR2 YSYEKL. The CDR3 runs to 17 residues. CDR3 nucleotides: TGCGCCAGCAGCCTATCAGGACTAGCGGGGACCCCAGATACGCAGTATTTT. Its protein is CASSLSGLAGTPDTQYF.

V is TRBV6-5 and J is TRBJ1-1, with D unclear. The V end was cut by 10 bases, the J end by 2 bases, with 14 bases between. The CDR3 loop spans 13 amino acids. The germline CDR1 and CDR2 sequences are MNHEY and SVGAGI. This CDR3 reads CATLPGYNTEAFF. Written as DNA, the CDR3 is TGTGCCACCCTTCCGGGATATAACACTGAAGCTTTCTTT.

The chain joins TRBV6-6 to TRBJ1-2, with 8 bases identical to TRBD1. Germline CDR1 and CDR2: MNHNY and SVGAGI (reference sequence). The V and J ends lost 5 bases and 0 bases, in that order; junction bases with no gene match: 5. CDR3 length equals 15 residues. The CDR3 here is CASSDPGQANYGYTF. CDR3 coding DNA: TGTGCCAGCAGTGACCCGGGACAGGCTAACTATGGCTACACCTTC.

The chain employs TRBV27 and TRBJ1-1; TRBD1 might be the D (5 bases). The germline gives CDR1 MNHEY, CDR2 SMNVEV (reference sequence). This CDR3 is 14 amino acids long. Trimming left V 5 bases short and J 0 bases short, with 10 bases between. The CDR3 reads CASSPQAMNTEAFF. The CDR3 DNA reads TGTGCCAGCAGTCCACAGGCGATGAACACTGAAGCTTTCTTT.

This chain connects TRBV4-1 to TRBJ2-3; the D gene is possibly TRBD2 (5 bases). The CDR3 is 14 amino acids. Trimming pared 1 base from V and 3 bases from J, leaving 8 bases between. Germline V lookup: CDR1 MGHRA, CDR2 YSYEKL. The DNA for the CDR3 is TGCGCCAGCAGCCAAGGGACTGCAACAGATACGCAGTATTTT. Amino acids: CASSQGTATDTQYF.

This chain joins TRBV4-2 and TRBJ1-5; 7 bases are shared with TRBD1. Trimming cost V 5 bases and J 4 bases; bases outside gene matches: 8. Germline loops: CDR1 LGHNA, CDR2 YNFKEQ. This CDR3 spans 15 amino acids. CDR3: CASSDLQGRNQPQHF. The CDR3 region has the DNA TGTGCCAGCAGCGACCTACAGGGGCGGAATCAGCCCCAGCATTTT.

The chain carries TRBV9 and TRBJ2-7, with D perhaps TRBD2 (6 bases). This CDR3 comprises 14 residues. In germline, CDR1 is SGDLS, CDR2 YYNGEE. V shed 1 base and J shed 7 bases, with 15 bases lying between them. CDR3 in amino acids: CASSVIPSGREQYF. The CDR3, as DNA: TGTGCCAGCAGCGTAATCCCCAGCGGGCGGGAGCAGTACTTC.

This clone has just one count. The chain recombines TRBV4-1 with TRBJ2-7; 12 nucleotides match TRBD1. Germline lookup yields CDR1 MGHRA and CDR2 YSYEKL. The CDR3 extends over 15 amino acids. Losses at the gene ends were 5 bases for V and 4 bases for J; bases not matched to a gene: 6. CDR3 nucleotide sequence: TGCGCCAGCAGCTTCCGGGGACAGGGGGCTTACGAGCAGTACTTC. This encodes CASSFRGQGAYEQYF.

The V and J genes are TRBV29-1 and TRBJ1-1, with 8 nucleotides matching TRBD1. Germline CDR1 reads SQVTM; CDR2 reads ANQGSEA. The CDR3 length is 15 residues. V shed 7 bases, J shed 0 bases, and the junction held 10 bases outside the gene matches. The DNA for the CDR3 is TGCAGCGCGGTAAACAGGGGGACCATGAACACTGAAGCTTTCTTT. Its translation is CSAVNRGTMNTEAFF.

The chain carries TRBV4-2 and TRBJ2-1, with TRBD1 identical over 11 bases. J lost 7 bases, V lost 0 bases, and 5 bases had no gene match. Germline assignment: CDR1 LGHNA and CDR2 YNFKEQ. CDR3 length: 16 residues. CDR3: CASSQEAGTGGNEQFF. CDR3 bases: TGTGCCAGCAGCCAAGAGGCCGGGACAGGGGGTAATGAGCAGTTCTTC.

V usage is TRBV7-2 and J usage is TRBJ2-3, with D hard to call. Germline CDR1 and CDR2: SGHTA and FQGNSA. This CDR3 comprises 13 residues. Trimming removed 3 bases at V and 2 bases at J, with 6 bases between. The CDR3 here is CASSLAHTDTQYF. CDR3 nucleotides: TGTGCCAGCAGCTTGGCCCACACAGATACGCAGTATTTT.

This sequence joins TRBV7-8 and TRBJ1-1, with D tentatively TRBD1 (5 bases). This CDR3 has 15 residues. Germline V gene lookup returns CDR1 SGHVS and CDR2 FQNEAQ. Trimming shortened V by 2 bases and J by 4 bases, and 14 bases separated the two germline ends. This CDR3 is CASSLNARAPTEAFF. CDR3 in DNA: TGTGCCAGCAGCTTAAACGCCAGGGCCCCCACTGAAGCTTTCTTT.

The CDR3 bases are TGTGCCAGCAGCCCCGTGGGGACAGAATACGAGCAGTACTTC. Its translation is CASSPVGTEYEQYF. The chain combines TRBV5-5 with TRBJ2-7; 7 nucleotides agree with TRBD1. The CDR3 spans 14 residues. Germline CDR1 and CDR2: SGHKS and YYEKEE (reference sequence). The J segment lost 4 bases and the V segment lost 4 bases, leaving 8 bases of the junction unmatched. The complete variable domain, with remaining parts taken from reference TRBV5-5 and TRBJ2-7, reads DAGVTQSPTHLIKTRGQQVTLRCSPISGHKSVSWYQQVLGQGPQFIFQYYEKEERGRGNFPDRFSARQFPNYSSELNVNALLLGDSALYLCASSPVGTEYEQYFGPGTRLTVT.

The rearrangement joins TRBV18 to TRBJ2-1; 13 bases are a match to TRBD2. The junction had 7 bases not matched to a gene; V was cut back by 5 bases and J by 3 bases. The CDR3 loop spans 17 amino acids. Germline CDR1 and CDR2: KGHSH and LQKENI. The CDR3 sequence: CASSSWTSGGLYNEQFF. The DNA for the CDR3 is TGTGCCAGCTCATCTTGGACTAGCGGGGGACTCTACAATGAGCAGTTCTTC.

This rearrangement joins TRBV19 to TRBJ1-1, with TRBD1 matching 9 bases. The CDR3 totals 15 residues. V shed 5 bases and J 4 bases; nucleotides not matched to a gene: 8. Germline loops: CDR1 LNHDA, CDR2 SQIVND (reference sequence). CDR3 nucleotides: TGTGCCAGTAGTGTTACAGGGGGCGCGAGCACTGAAGCTTTCTTT. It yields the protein CASSVTGGASTEAFF.

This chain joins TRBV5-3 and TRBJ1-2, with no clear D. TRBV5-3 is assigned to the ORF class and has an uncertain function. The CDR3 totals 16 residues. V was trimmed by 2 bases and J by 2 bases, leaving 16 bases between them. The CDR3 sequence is CARSLCPYRENYGYTF. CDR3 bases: TGTGCCAGAAGCTTATGCCCATACAGAGAGAACTATGGCTACACCTTC.

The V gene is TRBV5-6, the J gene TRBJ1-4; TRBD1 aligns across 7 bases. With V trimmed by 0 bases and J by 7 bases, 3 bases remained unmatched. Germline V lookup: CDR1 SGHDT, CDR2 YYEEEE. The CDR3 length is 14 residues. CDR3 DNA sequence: TGTGCCAGCAGCTTGGTTGGGGACAGTGAAAAACTGTTTTTT. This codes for CASSLVGDSEKLFF.